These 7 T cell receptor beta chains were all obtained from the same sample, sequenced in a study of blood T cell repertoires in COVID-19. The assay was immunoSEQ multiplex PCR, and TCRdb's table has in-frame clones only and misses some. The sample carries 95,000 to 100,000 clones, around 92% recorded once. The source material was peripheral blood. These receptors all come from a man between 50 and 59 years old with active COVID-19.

CDR3 DNA sequence: TGTGCCAGCAGTTTAAAGCGGGAGTTCCACTACGAGCAGTACTTC. It encodes CASSLKREFHYEQYF. The V and J genes are TRBV5-4 and TRBJ2-7; TRBD2 aligns across 8 bases. Germline V gives CDR1 SGHNT, CDR2 YYREEE (reference sequence). Germline trimming cut 5 bases from V and 3 bases from J; bases unmatched to any gene: 10. This CDR3 comprises 15 residues.

The CDR3 is CASSLSQAGGNEQFF. The DNA of the CDR3 is TGTGCCAGCAGTTTGTCTCAAGCGGGTGGAAATGAGCAGTTCTTC. This rearrangement joins TRBV28 to TRBJ2-1, with a weak D call TRBD2 (6 bases). From germline, CDR1 is MDHEN and CDR2 SYDVKM. The CDR3 totals 15 residues. V lost 3 bases and J lost 7, with 16 bases in between.

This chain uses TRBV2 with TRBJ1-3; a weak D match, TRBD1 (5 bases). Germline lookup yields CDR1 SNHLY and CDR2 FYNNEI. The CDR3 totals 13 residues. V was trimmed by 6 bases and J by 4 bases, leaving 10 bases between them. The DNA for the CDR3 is TGTGCCAGCAGCCAGGGCTACGGAAACACCATATATTTT. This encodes CASSQGYGNTIYF.

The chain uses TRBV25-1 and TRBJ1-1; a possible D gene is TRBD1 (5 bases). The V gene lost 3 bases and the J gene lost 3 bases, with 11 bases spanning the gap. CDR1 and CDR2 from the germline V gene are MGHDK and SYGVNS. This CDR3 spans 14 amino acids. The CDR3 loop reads CASSEPGLDTEAFF. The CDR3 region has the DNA TGTGCCAGCAGTGAGCCAGGGCTAGACACTGAAGCTTTCTTT.

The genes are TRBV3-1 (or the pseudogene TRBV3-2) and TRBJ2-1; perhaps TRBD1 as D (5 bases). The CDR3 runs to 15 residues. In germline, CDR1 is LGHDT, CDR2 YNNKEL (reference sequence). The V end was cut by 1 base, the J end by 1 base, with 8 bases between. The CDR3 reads CASSQVGASYNEQFF. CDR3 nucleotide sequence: TGTGCCAGCAGCCAAGTAGGGGCTTCCTACAATGAGCAGTTCTTC.

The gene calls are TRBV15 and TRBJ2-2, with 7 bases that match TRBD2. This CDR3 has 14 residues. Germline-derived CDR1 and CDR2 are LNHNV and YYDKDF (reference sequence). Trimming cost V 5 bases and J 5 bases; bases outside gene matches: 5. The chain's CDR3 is CATSPGRETGELFF. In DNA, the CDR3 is TGTGCCACCAGCCCCGGGCGGGAGACCGGGGAGCTGTTTTTT. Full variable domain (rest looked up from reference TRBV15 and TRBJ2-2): DAMVIQNPRYQVTQFGKPVTLSCSQTLNHNVMYWYQQKSSQAPKLLFHYYDKDFNNEADTPDNFQSRRPNTSFCFLDIRSPGLGDTAMYLCATSPGRETGELFFGEGSRLTVL.

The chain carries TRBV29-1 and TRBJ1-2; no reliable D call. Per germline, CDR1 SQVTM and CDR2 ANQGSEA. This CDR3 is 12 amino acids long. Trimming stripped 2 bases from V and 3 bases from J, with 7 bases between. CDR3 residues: CSVEFPDYGYTF. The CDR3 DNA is TGCAGCGTTGAATTTCCAGACTATGGCTACACCTTC.